The entry below describes one T cell receptor beta chain. This sample stems from a study of blood T cell repertoires in COVID-19. Whole-study context: Spain, Italy and the United States supplied samples that represented acute and convalescent COVID-19.

Authors' methods: Quantification of nucleated cells was approximated via reference gene primer amplification. Sequenced by immunoSEQ multiplex PCR; TCRdb stores in-frame clones only, minus some. V and J calls and clone size are those listed in that table; D and trimming were worked out from the DNA. Among about 260,000 clones listed, 80% to 90% were seen once. The recovered donors of Cohort 3 showed two negative PCRs, clearance, or symptom resolution. What was sequenced was PBMCs or T cells enriched from blood (not recorded which). The source is a woman in her late teens or twenties who had recovered from COVID-19.

Written as DNA, the CDR3 is TGTGCCAGCTCACCCATGGACAGGGGGAGCTATGGCTACACCTTC. Its translation is CASSPMDRGSYGYTF. The rearrangement links TRBV18 to TRBJ1-2, with TRBD1 matching 10 bases. The length of the CDR3 is 15 residues. The germline V gene encodes CDR1 KGHSH and CDR2 LQKENI. V lost 3 bases, J lost 4 bases, and 5 bases stayed unmatched.